One sample yielded the 29 T cell receptor beta chains listed below, sequenced in a study of early T cells in non-severe SARS-CoV-2 infection. One entry per CDR3 protein, called by TCRdb with MiXCR from the 5' RACE reads. The top ten hold roughly 12% of the sample, which has tens of thousands of distinct CDR3 sequences, 7.9% seen once. The source was whole blood, collected at baseline. The receptors were sampled from an adult who was a healthcare worker with PCR-confirmed SARS-CoV-2 infection or an uninfected control (not recorded which).

This clonotype was counted a few times. This sequence joins TRBV29-1 and TRBJ2-2; a weak D match, TRBD1 (6 bases). CDR3 length: 13 residues. Trimming stripped 4 bases from V and 1 base from J, with 7 bases between. The germline V gene has CDR1 SQVTM and CDR2 ANQGSEA. In DNA, the CDR3 is TGCAGCGTTGCGACAGGGAACACCGGGGAGCTGTTTTTT. Translating gives CSVATGNTGELFF.

This clonotype was detected a few times. V and J are TRBV6-1 and TRBJ2-2; D uncertain. Germline V gene sequence: CDR1 MNHNS, CDR2 SASEGT. V gave up 6 bases and J gave up 3 bases, with 5 bases separating them. This CDR3 comprises 12 residues. The CDR3 DNA follows: TGTGCCAGCAGCTACCACACCGGGGAGCTGTTTTTT. It yields the protein CASSYHTGELFF.

This clonotype was found a few times. The V gene is TRBV2, the J gene TRBJ2-2; D remains unclear. The germline V gene has CDR1 SNHLY and CDR2 FYNNEI. Trimming took 6 bases from V and 4 from J, leaving 9 bases between them. There are 13 residues in the CDR3. CDR3 protein: CASSELTTGELFF. CDR3 nucleotide sequence: TGTGCCAGCAGCGAACTTACCACCGGGGAGCTGTTTTTT.

This chain uses TRBV24-1 with TRBJ2-1, with D tentatively TRBD1 or TRBD2 (5 bases each). CDR3 length: 13 residues. V was clipped by 4 bases and J by 5 bases, with 8 bases between them. The germline CDR1 and CDR2 sequences are KGHDR and SFDVKD. The CDR3 spells CATSEGRNNEQFF. In nucleotides, the CDR3 is TGTGCCACCAGTGAGGGACGGAACAATGAGCAGTTCTTC.

This clonotype was counted a few times. The chain joins TRBV10-3 to TRBJ2-5; 7 bases are shared with TRBD1. CDR1 and CDR2 from the germline V gene are ENHRY and SYGVKD. The CDR3 extends over 14 amino acids. V gave up 10 bases and J gave up 4 bases; unmatched junction bases: 12. The CDR3 sequence: CATADRDGGETQYF. DNA for the CDR3: TGTGCCACCGCCGACAGGGATGGAGGAGAGACCCAGTACTTC.

Many counts were recorded for this clonotype. The chain couples TRBV20-1 to TRBJ1-5, with TRBD1 matching 9 bases. The CDR3 contains 13 residues. CDR1 is DFQATT, CDR2 SNEGSKA, per germline (reference sequence). The V segment lost 5 bases and the J segment 7 bases; nucleotides outside the gene matches: 6. The CDR3 sequence is CSAEDRGGQPQHF. The CDR3 nucleotides are TGCAGTGCTGAGGACAGGGGCGGGCAGCCCCAGCATTTT.

This chain connects TRBV2 to TRBJ2-3; D gene unclear. The germline V and J ends were trimmed by 1 base and 11 bases, with 7 bases remaining between them. The germline CDR1 and CDR2 sequences are SNHLY and FYNNEI. CDR3 length: 11 residues. CDR3 coding DNA: TGTGCCAGCAGTGAAGGGCTCGAGCAGTATTTT. As protein: CASSEGLEQYF.

This clonotype was counted only a few times. The chain combines TRBV7-9 with TRBJ2-7; D is unclear. The V and J ends lost 3 bases and 6 bases respectively, with 9 bases between them. Germline V gene data show CDR1 as SEHNR and CDR2 as FQNEAQ (reference sequence). The CDR3 length is 12 residues. The CDR3 reads CASSLSGSEQYF. The DNA for the CDR3 is TGTGCCAGCAGCTTGTCCGGTAGCGAGCAGTACTTC.

In this sample, this clonotype turned up a few times. This chain links TRBV7-8 with TRBJ1-1, with 7 nucleotides matching TRBD1. The CDR3 spans 17 residues. The germline V gene encodes CDR1 SGHVS and CDR2 FQNEAQ. The junction had 10 bases not matched to a gene; V was cut back by 3 bases and J by 0 bases. This chain's CDR3 is CASSLRQGVRMNTEAFF. The DNA for the CDR3 is TGTGCCAGCAGCTTGAGGCAGGGGGTGAGGATGAACACTGAAGCTTTCTTT.

This clonotype was seen at least ten times. The rearrangement uses TRBV7-6 and TRBJ1-1, with 7 bases fitting TRBD1. With 1 base clipped from V and 4 bases from J, the junction kept 9 bases outside the gene matches. The CDR3 runs to 16 residues. CDR1 and CDR2 (germline): SGHVS, FNYEAQ. The CDR3 DNA sequence: TGTGCCAGCAGCTTAGATCAGGGGGGGCTCGGCACTGAAGCTTTCTTT. Encoded protein: CASSLDQGGLGTEAFF.

The chain links TRBV20-1 to TRBJ2-3; D ambiguous. The CDR3 runs to 13 residues. Germline lookup yields CDR1 DFQATT and CDR2 SNEGSKA (reference sequence). The V end was cut by 4 bases, the J end by 0 bases, with 8 bases between. For the CDR3, the DNA is TGCAGTGCTACCTTGGGGAGCACAGATACGCAGTATTTT. Protein sequence: CSATLGSTDTQYF.

The chain couples TRBV7-9 to TRBJ2-1, with TRBD2 matching over 10 bases. This CDR3 region has 17 residues. Germline lookup yields CDR1 SEHNR and CDR2 FQNEAQ (reference sequence). J was trimmed by 2 bases and V by 6 bases; bases with no gene match: 10. The CDR3 DNA follows: TGTGCCAGCAGTCTGGGGGCTAGCGGGGGCCCCTACAATGAGCAGTTCTTC. Encoded protein: CASSLGASGGPYNEQFF.

This clonotype was seen more than once but under ten times. The chain carries TRBV7-8 and TRBJ2-1; the match to TRBD1 covers 10 bases. The CDR3 is 15 residues long. Trimming removed 5 bases from V and 8 bases from J; junction bases left unmatched: 9. CDR1 and CDR2 from the germline V gene are SGHVS and FQNEAQ. The DNA of the CDR3 is TGTGCCAGCAGCCAAGTTGGACAGGGGGAAGATGAGCAGTTCTTC. It codes for CASSQVGQGEDEQFF.

This clonotype was detected ten times or more. DNA for the CDR3: TGCGCCAGGAGAGGGGGAATGAACACTGAAGCTTTCTTT. Protein sequence: CARRGGMNTEAFF. J is TRBJ1-1 and V is TRBV10-1; weak D call: TRBD1 (6 bases). The V end was cut by 9 bases, the J end by 0 bases, with 11 bases between. The CDR3 sequence is 13 residues long. In germline, CDR1 is WNHNN, CDR2 SYGVQD (reference sequence).

The table lists this clonotype with a few counts. This rearrangement joins TRBV12-3 or TRBV12-4 to TRBJ1-5; 9 bases map to TRBD1. V dropped 6 bases and J dropped 4; count of bases not matched to a gene: 7. The CDR3 is 15 amino acids. The CDR3 loop is CASSLGQGNNQPQHF. The CDR3 region has the DNA TGTGCCAGCAGCCTGGGACAGGGAAATAATCAGCCCCAGCATTTT.

In its sample, this clonotype ranks as medium-sized. This chain links TRBV24-1 with TRBJ2-1; 10 bases map to TRBD1. V gave up 6 bases and J gave up 5 bases; unmatched junction bases: 6. Germline CDR1 reads KGHDR; CDR2 reads SFDVKD. The CDR3 runs 15 residues. CDR3 coding DNA: TGTGCCACCAGTAACCCCGGGACAGGGGACAATGAGCAGTTCTTC. This codes for CATSNPGTGDNEQFF.

The CDR3 reads CASSVWTGISTDTQYF. Written as DNA, the CDR3 is TGTGCCAGCAGCGTATGGACAGGGATTAGCACAGATACGCAGTATTTT. The chain recombines TRBV7-8 with TRBJ2-3; 8 bases align to TRBD1. V lost 5 bases to trimming and J lost 0 bases; unmatched junction nucleotides: 7. Germline V gives CDR1 SGHVS, CDR2 FQNEAQ. The CDR3 contains 16 residues.

This clonotype was counted at least ten times. V and J are TRBV12-3 or TRBV12-4 and TRBJ2-7, with D uncertain. Trimming shortened V by 6 bases and J by 2 bases, and 11 bases separated the two germline ends. The CDR3 consists of 13 residues. Written as DNA, the CDR3 is TGTGCCAGCAGCCACGTTACCACCTACGAGCAGTACTTC. Amino acids: CASSHVTTYEQYF.

This clonotype was seen ten or more times. The gene calls are TRBV10-3 and TRBJ2-3; D call uncertain. This CDR3 is 13 amino acids long. The V end lost 0 bases, the J end lost 5 bases, and 6 bases lay between the germline ends. Per germline, CDR1 ENHRY and CDR2 SYGVKD. This CDR3 is CAISESTVDTQYF. The CDR3 DNA follows: TGTGCCATCAGTGAGTCGACTGTAGATACGCAGTATTTT.

This clonotype showed up just once. One end of the junction varies from germline; a read error may be responsible. The chain couples TRBV5-1 to TRBJ2-1; possibly TRBD1 or TRBD2 for D (5 bases each). This CDR3 region has 15 residues. In germline, CDR1 is SGHRS, CDR2 YFSETQ. The CDR3 DNA is TGCGCCAGCAGCTTCGGGACCACCTCCTACGATGAGCAGTTCTTC. Protein: CASSFGTTSYDEQFF.

This clonotype was picked up many times. This rearrangement joins TRBV30 to TRBJ1-5, with D possibly TRBD1 on 6 matching bases. Germline lookup yields CDR1 GTSNPN and CDR2 SVGIG (reference sequence). Trimming took 8 bases from V and 1 from J, leaving 12 bases between them. This CDR3 has 13 residues. CDR3: CAVGRGSNQPQHF. DNA of the CDR3: TGTGCCGTCGGCAGGGGAAGCAATCAGCCCCAGCATTTT. Full variable domain (outside the CDR3, taken from reference TRBV30 and TRBJ1-5): SQTIHQWPATLVQPVGSPLSLECTVEGTSNPNLYWYRQAAGRGLQLLFYSVGIGQISSEVPQNLSASRPQDRQFILSSKKLLLSDSGFYLCAVGRGSNQPQHFGDGTRLSIL.

The V gene is TRBV30, the J gene TRBJ2-7, with 7 bases lining up with TRBD1. Germline trimming cut 3 bases from V and 4 bases from J; bases unmatched to any gene: 6. The CDR3 loop spans 13 amino acids. Per the germline V gene, CDR1 is GTSNPN and CDR2 is SVGIG (reference sequence). The CDR3 sequence: CAWRLDRAYEQYF. DNA for the CDR3: TGTGCCTGGAGGCTCGACAGGGCATACGAGCAGTACTTC.

The CDR3 here is CASRPRLQNTSGANVLTF. The DNA for the CDR3 is TGTGCCAGCAGGCCAAGACTACAGAATACCTCTGGGGCCAACGTCCTGACTTTC. This chain links TRBV3-1 with TRBJ2-6; D might be TRBD2 (5 bases). The V end lost 6 bases, the J end lost 0 bases, and 18 bases lay between the germline ends. The CDR3 sequence is 18 residues long. CDR1 and CDR2 from the germline V gene are LGHDT and YNNKEL (reference sequence).

The sample holds a few counts of this clonotype. The V gene is TRBV7-2, the J gene TRBJ2-7, with a possible D match to TRBD1 (5 bases). The CDR3 has 13 residues. Trimming shortened V by 4 bases and J by 6 bases, and 13 bases separated the two germline ends. Germline-derived CDR1 and CDR2 are SGHTA and FQGNSA. Here the CDR3 DNA reads TGTGCCAGCAGCTCTCAGGGTATAGGCGAGCAGTACTTC. Translation: CASSSQGIGEQYF.

In DNA, the CDR3 is TGTGCCACCGAGAAGGAGACGAACACCGGGGAGCTGTTTTTT. Translating gives CATEKETNTGELFF. V is TRBV24-1 and J is TRBJ2-2; D is unclear. CDR1 and CDR2 from the germline V gene are KGHDR and SFDVKD. CDR3 length equals 14 residues. V dropped 9 bases and J dropped 0 bases, with 10 bases sitting between them.

This clonotype came up a few times. The V and J genes are TRBV12-3 or TRBV12-4 and TRBJ2-4, with TRBD1 matching over 7 bases. J was trimmed by 4 bases and V by 6 bases; bases with no gene match: 6. The CDR3 totals 14 residues. CDR3 DNA sequence: TGTGCCAGCAGGCAATCGGGACAGAAAAACATTCAGTACTTC. This translates into CASRQSGQKNIQYF.

In its sample, this clonotype was seen many times. The V call is TRBV20-1, the J call TRBJ1-2; 7 bases match TRBD1. Germline CDR1 is DFQATT and CDR2 is SNEGSKA (reference sequence). J was trimmed by 2 bases and V by 8 bases; bases with no gene match: 11. CDR3 length: 14 residues. The DNA of the CDR3 is TGCAGTCCGTGGGGTGGGGACAGCAACTATGGCTACACCTTC. It specifies CSPWGGDSNYGYTF.

In its sample, this clonotype was seen a few times. The chain has TRBV6-1 and TRBJ2-1; D possibly matches TRBD1 or TRBD2 (6 bases each). The CDR3 totals 15 residues. Germline assignment: CDR1 MNHNS and CDR2 SASEGT. Trimming left V 3 bases short and J 7 bases short, with 16 bases between. CDR3 nucleotide sequence: TGTGCCAGCAGTGATTTTCGGGGGCAGAGGAATGAGCAGTTCTTC. Translated: CASSDFRGQRNEQFF.

The CDR3 coding sequence is TGTGCCAGCAGTCCGGGGATGGGTCACGAGCAGTACTTC. It yields the protein CASSPGMGHEQYF. V and J are TRBV12-3 or TRBV12-4 and TRBJ2-7; maybe TRBD2 (5 bases). The CDR3 is made up of 13 amino acids. Trimming cost V 5 bases and J 5 bases, with 13 bases left between them.